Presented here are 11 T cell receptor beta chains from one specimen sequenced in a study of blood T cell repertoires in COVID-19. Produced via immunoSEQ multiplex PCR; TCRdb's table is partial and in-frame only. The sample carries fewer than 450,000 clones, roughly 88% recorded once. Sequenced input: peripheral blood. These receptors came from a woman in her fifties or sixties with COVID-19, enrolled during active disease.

CDR3 region: CASSRGPGEGFPWGYTF. CDR3 nucleotides: TGCGCCAGCAGTAGGGGGCCCGGAGAGGGGTTCCCATGGGGCTACACCTTC. The chain recombines TRBV5-1 with TRBJ1-2, with 7 bases identical to TRBD1. Germline V lookup: CDR1 SGHRS, CDR2 YFSETQ. V was clipped by 5 bases and J by 8 bases; unmatched bases: 21. The CDR3 sequence is 17 residues long.

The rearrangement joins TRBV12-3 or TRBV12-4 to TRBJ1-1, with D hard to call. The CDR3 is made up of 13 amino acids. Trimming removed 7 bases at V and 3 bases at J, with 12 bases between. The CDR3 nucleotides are TGTGCCAGCACCCGAGCGAGGGACACTGAAGCTTTCTTT. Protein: CASTRARDTEAFF.

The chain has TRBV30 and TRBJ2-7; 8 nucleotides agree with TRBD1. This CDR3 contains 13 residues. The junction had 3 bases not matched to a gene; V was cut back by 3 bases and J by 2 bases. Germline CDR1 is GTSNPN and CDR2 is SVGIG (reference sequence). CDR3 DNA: TGTGCCTGGAGGGGGACAGGAACCTACGAGCAGTACTTC. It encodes CAWRGTGTYEQYF.

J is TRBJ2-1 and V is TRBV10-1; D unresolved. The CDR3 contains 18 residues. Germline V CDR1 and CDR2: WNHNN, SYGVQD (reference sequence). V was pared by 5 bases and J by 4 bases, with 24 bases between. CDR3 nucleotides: TGCGCCAGCAGTTCCCCGGAAGTACAGATAAATTATTACAATGAGCAGTTCTTC. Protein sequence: CASSSPEVQINYYNEQFF.

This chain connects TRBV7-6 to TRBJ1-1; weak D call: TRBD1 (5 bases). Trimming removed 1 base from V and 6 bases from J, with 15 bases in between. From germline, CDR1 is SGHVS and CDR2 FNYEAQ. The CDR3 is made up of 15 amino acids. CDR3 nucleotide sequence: TGTGCCAGCAGCTTAGGATGGGGGGGGAGGGCTGAAGCTTTCTTT. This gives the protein CASSLGWGGRAEAFF.

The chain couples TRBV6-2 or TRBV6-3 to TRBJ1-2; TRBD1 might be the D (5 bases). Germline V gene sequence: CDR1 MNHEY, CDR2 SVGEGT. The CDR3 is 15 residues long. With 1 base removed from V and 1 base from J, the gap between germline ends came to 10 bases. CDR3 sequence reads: CASSYFQGGNYGYTF. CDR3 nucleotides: TGTGCCAGCAGTTACTTTCAGGGAGGTAACTATGGCTACACCTTC.

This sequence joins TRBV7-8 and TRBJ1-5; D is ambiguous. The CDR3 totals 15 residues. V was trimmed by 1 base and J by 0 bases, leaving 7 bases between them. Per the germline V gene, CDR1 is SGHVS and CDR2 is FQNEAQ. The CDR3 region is CASSLDSVSNQPQHF. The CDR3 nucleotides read TGTGCCAGCAGCTTAGATTCGGTTAGCAATCAGCCCCAGCATTTT.

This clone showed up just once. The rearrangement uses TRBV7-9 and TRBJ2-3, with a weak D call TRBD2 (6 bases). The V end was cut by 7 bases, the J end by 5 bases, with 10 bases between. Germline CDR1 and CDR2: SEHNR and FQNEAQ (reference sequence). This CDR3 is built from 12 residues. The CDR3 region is CASTNGGDTQYF. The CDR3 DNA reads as TGTGCCAGCACCAACGGGGGAGATACGCAGTATTTT.

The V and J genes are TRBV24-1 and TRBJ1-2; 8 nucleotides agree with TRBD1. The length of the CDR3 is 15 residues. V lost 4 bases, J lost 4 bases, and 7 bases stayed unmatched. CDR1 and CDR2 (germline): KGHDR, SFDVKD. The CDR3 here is CATSDPGQEGYGYTF. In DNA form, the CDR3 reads TGTGCCACCAGTGACCCGGGACAGGAGGGCTATGGCTACACCTTC.

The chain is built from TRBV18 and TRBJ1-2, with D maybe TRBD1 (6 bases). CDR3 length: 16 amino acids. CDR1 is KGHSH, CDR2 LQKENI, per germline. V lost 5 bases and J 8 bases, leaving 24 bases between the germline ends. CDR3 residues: CASSANGPPQGSGYTF. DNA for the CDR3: TGTGCCAGCTCAGCTAACGGGCCCCCACAGGGCTCAGGCTACACCTTC.

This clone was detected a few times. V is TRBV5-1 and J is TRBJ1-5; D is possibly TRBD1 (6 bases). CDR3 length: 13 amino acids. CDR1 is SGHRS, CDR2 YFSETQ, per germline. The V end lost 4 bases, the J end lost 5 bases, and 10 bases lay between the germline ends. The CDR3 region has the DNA TGCGCCAGCAGCATGGACAGAGATCAGCCCCAGCATTTT. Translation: CASSMDRDQPQHF.